The T cell receptor (beta chain) described here comes from a study of blood T cells in healthy people across ages. Isolated PBMCs totaled at least 6.5 million in each sample. This clonotype was recorded many times. It was with a sample-barcoded 5' primer and a J-beta primer mix that a second PCR of about 7 to 12 cycles was run. TCRdb processed the 5' RACE reads anew with MiXCR; each CDR3 protein has one entry. The repertoire includes roughly 1,500,000 distinct CDR3 sequences, almost 35% of them detected once, and roughly 12% sits in the top ten. The sample comprised blood. This TCR came from a woman aged 30 to 39 in good health.

CDR3 DNA sequence: TGCAGCGTTAGCGAGGACGAGCAGTACTTC. Translated, it gives CSVSEDEQYF. The gene calls are TRBV29-1 and TRBJ2-7; no reliable D call. Trimming left V 5 bases short and J 5 bases short, with 7 bases between. Germline-derived CDR1 and CDR2 are SQVTM and ANQGSEA. CDR3 length: 10 amino acids.